This T cell receptor beta chain was documented in a study of T cell changes during pregnancy in multiple sclerosis. The data were produced by immunoSEQ multiplex PCR, yet TCRdb's version contains in-frame clones alone and is incomplete. The sample carries tens of thousands of clones, 85% to 95% recorded once. Per germline, CDR1 WNHNN and CDR2 SYGVQD (reference sequence). Deletions cut 6 bases from V and 6 bases from J, with 9 bases between. The CDR3 extends over 11 amino acids. The chain joins TRBV10-1 to TRBJ2-7; perhaps TRBD2 as D (6 bases). The sequences come from peripheral blood, collected before pregnancy. The receptor was isolated from a female donor with multiple sclerosis, enrolled in a pregnancy study. CDR3 DNA: TGCGCCAGCAGCTTCGGGGGCGAGCAGTACTTC. Translating it yields CASSFGGEQYF.